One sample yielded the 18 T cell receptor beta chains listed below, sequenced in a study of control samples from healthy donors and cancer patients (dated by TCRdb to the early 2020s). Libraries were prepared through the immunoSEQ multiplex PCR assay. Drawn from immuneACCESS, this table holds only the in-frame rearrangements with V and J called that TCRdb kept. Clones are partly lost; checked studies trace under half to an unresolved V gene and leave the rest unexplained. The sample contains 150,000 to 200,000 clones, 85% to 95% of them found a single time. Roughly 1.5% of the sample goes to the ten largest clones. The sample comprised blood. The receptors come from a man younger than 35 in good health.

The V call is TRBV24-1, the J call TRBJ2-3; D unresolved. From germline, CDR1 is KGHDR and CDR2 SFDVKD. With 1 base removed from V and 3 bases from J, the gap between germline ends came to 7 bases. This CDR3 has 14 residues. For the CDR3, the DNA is TGTGCCACCAGTGATTTTCGAGCGACAGATACGCAGTATTTT. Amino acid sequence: CATSDFRATDTQYF.

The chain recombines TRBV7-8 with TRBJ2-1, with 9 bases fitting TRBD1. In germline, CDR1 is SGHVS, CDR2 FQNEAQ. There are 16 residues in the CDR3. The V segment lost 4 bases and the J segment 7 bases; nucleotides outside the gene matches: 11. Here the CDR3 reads CASSWSRDREENEQFF. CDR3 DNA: TGTGCCAGCAGCTGGAGCCGGGACAGGGAGGAAAATGAGCAGTTCTTC.

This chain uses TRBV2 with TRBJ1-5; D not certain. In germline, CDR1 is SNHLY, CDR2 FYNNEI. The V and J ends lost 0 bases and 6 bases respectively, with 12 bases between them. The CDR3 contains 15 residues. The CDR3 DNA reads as TGTGCCAGCAGTGAAGCGCCCCCGGCAGGTCAGCCCCAGCATTTT. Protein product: CASSEAPPAGQPQHF.

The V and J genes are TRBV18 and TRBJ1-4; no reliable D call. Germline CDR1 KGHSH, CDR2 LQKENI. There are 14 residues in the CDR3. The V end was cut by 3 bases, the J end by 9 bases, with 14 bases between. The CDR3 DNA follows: TGTGCCAGCTCACCTACCGACGCAGATCAAAAACTGTTTTTT. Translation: CASSPTDADQKLFF. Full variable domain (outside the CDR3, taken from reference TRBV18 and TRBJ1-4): NAGVMQNPRHLVRRRGQEARLRCSPMKGHSHVYWYRQLPEEGLKFMVYLQKENIIDESGMPKERFSAEFPKEGPSILRIQQVVRGDSAAYFCASSPTDADQKLFFGSGTQLSVL.

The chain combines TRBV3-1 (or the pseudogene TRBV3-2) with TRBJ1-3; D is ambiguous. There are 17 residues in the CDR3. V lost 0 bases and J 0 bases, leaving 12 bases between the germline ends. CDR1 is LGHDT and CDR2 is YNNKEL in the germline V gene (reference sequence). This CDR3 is CASSQERAVFSGNTIYF. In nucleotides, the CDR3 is TGTGCCAGCAGCCAAGAGCGGGCAGTCTTCTCTGGAAACACCATATATTTT.

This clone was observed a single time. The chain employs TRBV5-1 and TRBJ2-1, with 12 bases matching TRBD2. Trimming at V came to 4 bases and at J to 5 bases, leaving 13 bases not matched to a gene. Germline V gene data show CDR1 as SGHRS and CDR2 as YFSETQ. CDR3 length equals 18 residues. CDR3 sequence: CASSRTSGVALVNNEQFF. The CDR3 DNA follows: TGCGCCAGCAGCCGGACTAGCGGGGTGGCCTTAGTAAACAATGAGCAGTTCTTC. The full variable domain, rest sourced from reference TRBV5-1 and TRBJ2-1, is KAGVTQTPRYLIKTRGQQVTLSCSPISGHRSVSWYQQTPGQGLQFLFEYFSETQRNKGNFPGRFSGRQFSNSRSEMNVSTLELGDSALYLCASSRTSGVALVNNEQFFGPGTRLTVL.

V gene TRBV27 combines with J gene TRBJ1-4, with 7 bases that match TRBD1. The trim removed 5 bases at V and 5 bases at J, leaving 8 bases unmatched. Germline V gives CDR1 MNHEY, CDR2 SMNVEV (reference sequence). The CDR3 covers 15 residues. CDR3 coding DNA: TGTGCCAGCAGTGCAAAGGGGGCTTGGAATGAAAAACTGTTTTTT. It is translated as CASSAKGAWNEKLFF.

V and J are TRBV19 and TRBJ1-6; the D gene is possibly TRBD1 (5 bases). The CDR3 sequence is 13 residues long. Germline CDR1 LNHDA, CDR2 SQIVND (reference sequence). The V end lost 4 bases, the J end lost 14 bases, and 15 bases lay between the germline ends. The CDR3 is CASSKRTGRALHF. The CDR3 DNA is TGTGCCAGTAGTAAAAGAACGGGCAGGGCCCTCCACTTT.

CDR3 nucleotide sequence: TGTGCCAGCAGTGAACCGAGCGGCTATGGCTACACCTTC. Its protein is CASSEPSGYGYTF. The rearrangement joins TRBV6-1 to TRBJ1-2; D remains unclear. The V and J ends lost 2 bases and 4 bases respectively, with 8 bases between them. CDR3 length: 13 residues. Per the germline V gene, CDR1 is MNHNS and CDR2 is SASEGT.

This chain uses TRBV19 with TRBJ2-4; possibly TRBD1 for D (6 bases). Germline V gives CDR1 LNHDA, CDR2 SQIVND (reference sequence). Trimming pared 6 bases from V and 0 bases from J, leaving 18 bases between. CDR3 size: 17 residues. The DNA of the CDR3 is TGTGCCAGTAGCCCCTTCGGACAGAGAGTAGCCAAAAACATTCAGTACTTC. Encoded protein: CASSPFGQRVAKNIQYF.

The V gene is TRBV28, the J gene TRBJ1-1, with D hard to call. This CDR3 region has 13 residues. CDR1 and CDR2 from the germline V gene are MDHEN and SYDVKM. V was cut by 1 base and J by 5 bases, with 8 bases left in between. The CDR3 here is CASSLFGLTEAFF. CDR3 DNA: TGTGCCAGCAGTTTATTTGGGTTGACTGAAGCTTTCTTT.

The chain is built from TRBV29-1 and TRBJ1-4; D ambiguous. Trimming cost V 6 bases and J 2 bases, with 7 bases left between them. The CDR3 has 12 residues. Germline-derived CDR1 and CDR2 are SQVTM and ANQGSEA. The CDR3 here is CSVRVTNEKLFF. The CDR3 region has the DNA TGCAGCGTGAGGGTGACTAATGAAAAACTGTTTTTT.

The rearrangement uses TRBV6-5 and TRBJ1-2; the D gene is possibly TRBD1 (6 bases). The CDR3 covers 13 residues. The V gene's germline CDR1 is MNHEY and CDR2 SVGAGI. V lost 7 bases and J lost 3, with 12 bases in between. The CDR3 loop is CASNGEGDYGYTF. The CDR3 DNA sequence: TGTGCCAGCAATGGCGAGGGGGACTATGGCTACACCTTC.

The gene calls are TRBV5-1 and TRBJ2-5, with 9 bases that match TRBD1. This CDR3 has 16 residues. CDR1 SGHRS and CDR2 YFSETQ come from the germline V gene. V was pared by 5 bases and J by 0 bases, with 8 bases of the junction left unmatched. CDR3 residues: CASSTSGTGYQETQYF. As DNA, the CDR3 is TGCGCCAGCAGTACCTCCGGGACAGGGTACCAAGAGACCCAGTACTTC.

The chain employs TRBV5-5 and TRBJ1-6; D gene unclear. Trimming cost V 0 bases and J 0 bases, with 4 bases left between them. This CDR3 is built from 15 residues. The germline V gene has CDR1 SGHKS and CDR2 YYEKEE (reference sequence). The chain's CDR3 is CASSLEGSYNSPLHF. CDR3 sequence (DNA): TGTGCCAGCAGCTTGGAGGGCTCCTATAATTCACCCCTCCACTTT.

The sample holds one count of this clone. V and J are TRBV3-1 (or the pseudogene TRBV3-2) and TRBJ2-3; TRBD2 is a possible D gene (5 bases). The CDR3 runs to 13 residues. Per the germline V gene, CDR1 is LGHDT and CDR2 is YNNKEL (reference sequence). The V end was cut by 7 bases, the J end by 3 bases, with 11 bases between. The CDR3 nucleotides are TGTGCCAGCAACCCAGAGGGTACAGATACGCAGTATTTT. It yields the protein CASNPEGTDTQYF.

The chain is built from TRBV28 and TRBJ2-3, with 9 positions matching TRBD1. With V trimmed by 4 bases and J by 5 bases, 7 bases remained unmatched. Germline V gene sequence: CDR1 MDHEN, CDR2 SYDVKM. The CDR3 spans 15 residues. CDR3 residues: CASSSLGQGRDTQYF. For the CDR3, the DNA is TGTGCCAGCAGTTCTTTAGGACAGGGGCGAGATACGCAGTATTTT.

CDR3 protein: CASSRTSGGQETQYF. As DNA, the CDR3 is TGTGCCAGCAGTCGGACTAGCGGGGGACAAGAGACCCAGTACTTC. This rearrangement joins TRBV28 to TRBJ2-5; 13 nucleotides match TRBD2. This CDR3 spans 15 amino acids. Per germline, CDR1 MDHEN and CDR2 SYDVKM. V gave up 5 bases and J gave up 2 bases; unmatched junction bases: 2.